Presented here are 4 T cell receptor beta chains from one specimen sequenced in a study of control samples from healthy donors and cancer patients. Generated by immunoSEQ multiplex PCR, the TCRdb table keeps only in-frame clones and is missing some. The profile shows roughly 170,000 clones, around 93% of them singletons. The sequenced sample was blood. The receptors were sampled from a woman aged 60-70 years in good health.

This chain links TRBV11-2 with TRBJ1-3; the D is unclear. The V end was cut by 1 base, the J end by 9 bases, with 7 bases between. From germline, CDR1 is SGHAT and CDR2 FQNNGV. The CDR3 has 12 residues. As DNA, the CDR3 is TGTGCCAGCAGCTTAGTCCAGCGCACCATATATTTT. This translates into CASSLVQRTIYF.

This sequence joins TRBV6-2 or TRBV6-3 and TRBJ2-2; the D is unclear. The V gene lost 5 bases and the J gene lost 2 bases, with 15 bases spanning the gap. The CDR3 extends over 16 amino acids. CDR1 and CDR2 (germline): MNHEY, SVGEGT. The CDR3 DNA follows: TGTGCCAGCAGTCCGCGGCAAGACGGTAACACCGGGGAGCTGTTTTTT. Protein: CASSPRQDGNTGELFF.

The V and J genes are TRBV5-8 and TRBJ2-5; D might be TRBD2 (6 bases). The germline CDR1 and CDR2 sequences are SGHTS and YDEGEE. Trimming shortened V by 2 bases and J by 4 bases, and 9 bases separated the two germline ends. The CDR3 runs to 13 residues. CDR3 nucleotides: TGTGCCAGCAGCTTACGCGGGGCAGAGACCCAGTACTTC. It specifies CASSLRGAETQYF.

The V gene is TRBV2, the J gene TRBJ1-2; D not resolved. V was pared by 1 base and J by 8 bases, with 8 bases between. The germline CDR1 and CDR2 sequences are SNHLY and FYNNEI. The CDR3 is 12 amino acids. CDR3 in DNA: TGTGCCAGCAGTGAAGGGCCCGGCGGCTACACCTTC. Translated, it gives CASSEGPGGYTF.